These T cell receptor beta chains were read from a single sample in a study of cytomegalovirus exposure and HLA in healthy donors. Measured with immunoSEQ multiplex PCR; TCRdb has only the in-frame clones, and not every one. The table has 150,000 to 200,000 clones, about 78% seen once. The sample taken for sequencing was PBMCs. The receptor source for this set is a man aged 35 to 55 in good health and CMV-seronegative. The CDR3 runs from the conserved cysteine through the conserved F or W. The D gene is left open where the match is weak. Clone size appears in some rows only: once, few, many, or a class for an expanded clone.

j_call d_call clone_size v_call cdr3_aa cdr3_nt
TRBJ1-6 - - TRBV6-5 CASSTAGGQPLHF TGTGCCAGCAGTACAGCTGGAGGTCAGCCCCTCCACTTT
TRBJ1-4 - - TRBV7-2 CASSLINAYREKLFF TGTGCCAGCAGCTTAATCAATGCGTATCGGGAAAAACTGTTTTTT
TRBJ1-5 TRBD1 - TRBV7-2 CASSLAGQSYQPQHF TGTGCCAGCAGCCTCGCGGGACAGAGTTATCAGCCCCAGCATTTT
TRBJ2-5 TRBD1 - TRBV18 CASSPRTGSLETQYF TGTGCCAGCTCACCCCGGACAGGGAGTCTGGAGACCCAGTACTTC
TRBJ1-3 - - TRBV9 CASSVEYSGIGNTIYF TGTGCCAGCAGCGTAGAATACTCGGGGATCGGAAACACCATATATTTT
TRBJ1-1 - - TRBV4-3 CASSQGRGGSTEAFF TGCGCCAGCAGCCAAGGGCGGGGCGGTAGCACTGAAGCTTTCTTT
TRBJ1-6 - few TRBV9 CASSLDRYNSPLHF TGTGCCAGCAGCCTAGACAGATATAATTCACCCCTCCACTTT
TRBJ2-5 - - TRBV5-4 CASSLGRDSHTKQYF TGTGCCAGCAGCTTGGGGCGGGACTCCCACACCAAGCAGTACTTC
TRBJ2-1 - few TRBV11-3 CASSLPAENEQFF TGTGCCAGCAGCTTACCTGCTGAGAATGAGCAGTTCTTC
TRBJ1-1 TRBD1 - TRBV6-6 CASSPDPGQGNTEAFF TGTGCCAGCAGTCCCGATCCGGGACAGGGTAACACTGAAGCTTTCTTT
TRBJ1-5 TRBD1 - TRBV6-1 CASSETGVSQPQHF TGTGCCAGCAGTGAAACAGGGGTAAGTCAGCCCCAGCATTTT
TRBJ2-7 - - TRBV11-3 CASSLISGSPAYEQYF TGTGCCAGCAGCTTAATCAGCGGGTCCCCGGCCTACGAGCAGTACTTC
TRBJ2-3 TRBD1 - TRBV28 CASSSRGGQGILPDTQYF TGTGCCAGCAGTTCGAGGGGGGGACAGGGTATTCTCCCAGATACGCAGTATTTT
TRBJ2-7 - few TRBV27 CASSLRGGSYEQYF TGTGCCAGCAGTTTACGAGGGGGCTCCTACGAGCAGTACTTC
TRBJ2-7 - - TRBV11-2 CASGKSREQYF TGTGCCAGCGGCAAGTCACGCGAGCAGTACTTC
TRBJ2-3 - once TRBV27 CASSLSPGALVNTQYF TGTGCCAGCAGTTTATCCCCAGGGGCCCTCGTGAATACGCAGTATTTT
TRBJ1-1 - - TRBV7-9 CASSVTGPPAFF TGTGCCAGCAGCGTGACAGGCCCCCCAGCTTTCTTT
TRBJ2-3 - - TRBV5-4 CASSSEMADTQYF TGTGCCAGCAGCTCCGAGATGGCAGATACGCAGTATTTT
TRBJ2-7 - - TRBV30 CAWSSSTYEQYF TGTGCCTGGAGTAGTAGCACCTACGAGCAGTACTTC
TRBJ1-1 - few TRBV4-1 CASSEPEAGEAFF TGCGCCAGCAGCGAACCTGAGGCAGGGGAAGCTTTCTTT
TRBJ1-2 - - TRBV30 CAWSVGVNYGYTF TGTGCCTGGAGTGTAGGGGTTAACTATGGCTACACCTTC
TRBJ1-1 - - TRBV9 CASSVGLSGGETEAFF TGTGCCAGCAGCGTAGGTTTATCGGGGGGCGAAACTGAAGCTTTCTTT
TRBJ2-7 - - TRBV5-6 CASSFDRSSYEQYF TGTGCCAGCAGCTTCGACCGGAGCTCCTACGAGCAGTACTTC
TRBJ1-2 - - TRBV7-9 CASSPGQVHTF TGTGCCAGCAGCCCCGGACAAGTCCACACCTTC
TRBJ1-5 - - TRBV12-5 CASGLNQDPSSNQPQHF TGTGCTAGTGGTTTGAATCAGGATCCTTCTAGCAATCAGCCCCAGCATTTT
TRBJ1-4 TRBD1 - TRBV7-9 CASTVGQGPEKLFF TGTGCCAGCACCGTCGGACAGGGTCCCGAAAAACTGTTTTTT
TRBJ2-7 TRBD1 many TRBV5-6 CASAPRQGIRSYEQYF TGTGCCAGCGCACCCAGACAGGGGATCAGATCCTACGAGCAGTACTTC
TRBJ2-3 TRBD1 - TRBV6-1 CASSVRDRAADTQYF TGTGCCAGCAGTGTCCGGGACAGGGCGGCAGATACGCAGTATTTT
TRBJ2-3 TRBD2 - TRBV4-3 CASSQAPAGGNTDTQYF TGCGCCAGCAGCCAAGCTCCAGCGGGGGGAAACACAGATACGCAGTATTTT
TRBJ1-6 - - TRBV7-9 CASSTESSYNSPLHF TGTGCCAGCAGCACAGAGAGCTCCTATAATTCACCCCTCCACTTT
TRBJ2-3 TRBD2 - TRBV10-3 CAITPSGSGYTDTQYF TGTGCCATCACCCCTAGCGGGAGCGGTTACACAGATACGCAGTATTTT
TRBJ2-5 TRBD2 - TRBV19 CASSIEGAGGRETQYF TGTGCCAGTAGTATAGAGGGAGCGGGAGGTCGGGAGACCCAGTACTTC
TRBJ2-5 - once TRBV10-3 CAISEQGRQETQYF TGTGCCATCAGTGAACAGGGCAGACAAGAGACCCAGTACTTC
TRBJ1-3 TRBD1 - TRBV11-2 CASSLDRGQGAPGNTIYF TGTGCCAGCAGCTTAGATCGGGGACAGGGGGCGCCTGGAAACACCATATATTTT
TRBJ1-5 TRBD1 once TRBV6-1 CASSEAGGGQPQHF TGTGCCAGCAGTGAAGCAGGGGGCGGGCAGCCCCAGCATTTT
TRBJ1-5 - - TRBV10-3 CAIGQDNQPQHF TGTGCCATCGGGCAGGACAATCAGCCCCAGCATTTT
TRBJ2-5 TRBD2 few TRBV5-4 CASSPDETSMKTQYF TGTGCCAGCAGCCCGGACGAGACTAGCATGAAGACCCAGTACTTC
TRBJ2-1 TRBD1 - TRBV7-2 CASSLASLGGDYAYNEQFF TGTGCCAGCAGCTTAGCTTCCTTAGGGGGCGACTACGCCTACAATGAGCAGTTCTTC
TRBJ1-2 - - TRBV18 CASSPPGQGPYYGYTF TGTGCCAGCTCACCCCCTGGGCAGGGGCCTTACTATGGCTACACCTTC
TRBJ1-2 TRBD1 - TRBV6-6 CASSRGQEGSGYTF TGTGCCAGCAGTAGGGGACAGGAAGGCTCTGGCTACACCTTC
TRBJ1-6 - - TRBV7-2 CASSLEPIAPSPLHF TGTGCCAGCAGCTTAGAACCTATTGCCCCCTCACCCCTCCACTTT
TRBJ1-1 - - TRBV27 CASSPTQNTEAFF TGTGCCAGCAGCCCGACACAGAACACTGAAGCTTTCTTT
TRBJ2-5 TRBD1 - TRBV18 CASSRQGETQYF TGTGCCAGCTCACGACAGGGAGAGACCCAGTACTTC
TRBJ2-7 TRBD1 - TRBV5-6 CASSFKWDRDWQYF TGTGCCAGCAGCTTTAAGTGGGACAGGGACTGGCAGTACTTC
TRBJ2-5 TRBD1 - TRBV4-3 CASSPYRGLSLETQYF TGCGCCAGCAGCCCATACAGGGGCCTCTCCCTCGAGACCCAGTACTTC
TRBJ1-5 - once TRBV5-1 CASSLDRNSNQPQHF TGCGCCAGCAGCCTGGACAGAAATAGCAATCAGCCCCAGCATTTT
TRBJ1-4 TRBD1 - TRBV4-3 CASSHGTGREKLFF TGCGCCAGCAGCCACGGGACAGGGCGAGAAAAACTGTTTTTT
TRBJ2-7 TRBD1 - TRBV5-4 CASSPGTGGPHEQYF TGTGCCAGCAGCCCCGGGACAGGGGGCCCGCACGAGCAGTACTTC